The 20 T cell receptor beta chains given below trace back to one sample, sequenced in a study of blood T cell repertoires in COVID-19. Using immunoSEQ multiplex PCR, the repertoire was profiled, and TCRdb retains in-frame clones only, with some absent. This sample has approximately 360,000 clones, with around 87% found just once. The sample comprised PBMCs or T cells enriched from blood (not recorded which). These receptor sequences come from a man in his forties in a cohort exposed to, infected with or recovered from COVID-19 (not recorded which).

The gene calls are TRBV24-1 and TRBJ2-3; D is perhaps TRBD2 (5 bases). The CDR3 runs to 14 residues. CDR1 and CDR2 (germline): KGHDR, SFDVKD. V lost 10 bases and J 0 bases, leaving 13 bases between the germline ends. The CDR3 nucleotides read TGTGCCACTAGCGAGGGCGCTAGCACAGATACGCAGTATTTT. Its translation is CATSEGASTDTQYF.

The chain recombines TRBV27 with TRBJ1-4; maybe TRBD1 (6 bases). V lost 5 bases to trimming and J lost 8 bases, with 15 bases between them. CDR1 MNHEY and CDR2 SMNVEV come from the germline V gene (reference sequence). The CDR3 sequence is 14 residues long. The CDR3 sequence: CASSQQGIGEKLFF. The CDR3 nucleotides read TGTGCCAGCAGTCAACAGGGTATTGGCGAAAAACTGTTTTTT.

The rearrangement joins TRBV18 to TRBJ2-5; 12 bases map to TRBD2. V was clipped by 6 bases and J by 4 bases; unmatched bases: 9. The CDR3 runs to 16 residues. The germline gives CDR1 KGHSH, CDR2 LQKENI. In nucleotides, the CDR3 is TGTGCCAGCTCGTACGGACTAGCGGGAAAGGGAGAGACCCAGTACTTC. Translated, it gives CASSYGLAGKGETQYF.

This chain connects TRBV10-2 to TRBJ2-7; 9 nucleotides line up with TRBD1. The trim removed 7 bases at V and 6 bases at J, leaving 7 bases unmatched. CDR1 and CDR2 from the germline V gene are WSHSY and SAAADI. The CDR3 runs to 13 residues. DNA for the CDR3: TGCGCCAGCAAAGGACAGGGGCCAGCCGAGCAGTACTTC. It encodes CASKGQGPAEQYF.

The chain combines TRBV24-1 with TRBJ2-1; TRBD1 agrees at 8 bases. This CDR3 has 16 amino acids. With 0 bases clipped from V and 10 bases from J, the junction kept 10 bases outside the gene matches. Germline V gene data show CDR1 as KGHDR and CDR2 as SFDVKD. CDR3 DNA: TGTGCCACCAGTGATTTGGGAGGACAGGGCGAGCGAGAGCAGTTCTTC. It encodes CATSDLGGQGEREQFF.

The rearrangement uses TRBV28 and TRBJ1-2; the match to TRBD1 covers 10 bases. Germline CDR1 MDHEN, CDR2 SYDVKM. This CDR3 region has 14 residues. V was clipped by 3 bases and J by 5 bases; unmatched bases: 3. CDR3 protein: CASSLTGQGYGYTF. In nucleotides, the CDR3 is TGTGCCAGCAGTTTGACGGGACAGGGGTATGGCTACACCTTC.

On this clone: This same CDR3 is encoded by further DNA sequences in the sample. This chain links TRBV18 with TRBJ2-2, with D perhaps TRBD1 (6 bases). Trimming cost V 3 bases and J 1 base, with 6 bases left between them. The germline V gene encodes CDR1 KGHSH and CDR2 LQKENI. This CDR3 is built from 14 residues. DNA of the CDR3: TGTGCCAGCTCACCGGGACAGAACACCGGGGAGCTGTTTTTT. Protein product: CASSPGQNTGELFF.

V and J are TRBV10-2 and TRBJ2-5; a possible D gene is TRBD1 (5 bases). The CDR3 contains 10 residues. The V end lost 8 bases, the J end lost 4 bases, and 5 bases lay between the germline ends. CDR1 and CDR2 (germline): WSHSY, SAAADI. DNA for the CDR3: TGCGCCAGCGGGGCAGAGACCCAGTACTTC. Its translation: CASGAETQYF.

The rearrangement links TRBV19 to TRBJ1-3; D is possibly TRBD1 (5 bases). CDR3 length equals 13 residues. V lost 8 bases and J 1 base, leaving 9 bases between the germline ends. Germline assignment: CDR1 LNHDA and CDR2 SQIVND (reference sequence). CDR3 DNA sequence: TGTGCCAGTTCCTCAGGGTCTGGAAACACCATATATTTT. This sequence encodes CASSSGSGNTIYF.

This chain connects TRBV5-1 to TRBJ2-2, with TRBD2 matching 11 bases. V shed 4 bases and J 5 bases; nucleotides not matched to a gene: 10. CDR1 is SGHRS and CDR2 is YFSETQ in the germline V gene. The CDR3 runs to 17 residues. The CDR3 spells CASSPGGGLAGTGELFF. In nucleotides, the CDR3 is TGCGCCAGCAGCCCGGGTGGAGGACTAGCGGGTACCGGGGAGCTGTTTTTT.

The gene calls are TRBV19 and TRBJ2-7, with 12 bases fitting TRBD2. The CDR3 runs 16 residues. J gave up 5 bases and V 1 base, and 6 bases lay outside the gene matches. The germline CDR1 and CDR2 sequences are LNHDA and SQIVND (reference sequence). The CDR3 is CASSIALAGGPNEQYF. As DNA, the CDR3 is TGTGCCAGTAGTATAGCCCTAGCGGGAGGGCCCAACGAGCAGTACTTC.

CDR3 in amino acids: CASSPGTVLEAFF. The CDR3 nucleotides are TGTGCCAGCAGCCCCGGGACAGTTCTTGAAGCTTTCTTT. The rearrangement links TRBV11-2 to TRBJ1-1; TRBD1 agrees at 7 bases. This CDR3 is 13 amino acids long. Germline V lookup: CDR1 SGHAT, CDR2 FQNNGV. V was clipped by 5 bases and J by 7 bases; unmatched bases: 7.

This chain connects TRBV4-1 to TRBJ2-2, with D unresolved. This CDR3 has 17 amino acids. V gave up 1 base and J gave up 0 bases, with 12 bases separating them. Germline CDR1 reads MGHRA; CDR2 reads YSYEKL. The CDR3 protein is CASSQVLGVANTGELFF. The CDR3 DNA reads TGCGCCAGCAGCCAAGTCCTGGGCGTCGCGAACACCGGGGAGCTGTTTTTT.

V usage is TRBV7-3 and J usage is TRBJ2-2; TRBD2 is a possible D gene (6 bases). Trimming took 5 bases from V and 5 from J, leaving 12 bases between them. This CDR3 spans 14 amino acids. Germline-derived CDR1 and CDR2 are SGHTA and FQGTGA. In DNA, the CDR3 is TGTGCCAGCAGCAATCAGGCGGGAACCGGGGAGCTGTTTTTT. Translating gives CASSNQAGTGELFF.

The rearrangement links TRBV29-1 to TRBJ1-2; D may be TRBD1 (6 bases). The germline CDR1 and CDR2 sequences are SQVTM and ANQGSEA. Trimming left V 7 bases short and J 1 base short, with 16 bases between. CDR3 length: 14 amino acids. As DNA, the CDR3 is TGCAGCGACCACTCGGACAGCTTTAACTATGGCTACACCTTC. Translation gives CSDHSDSFNYGYTF.

The chain carries TRBV6-4 and TRBJ1-2; weak D call: TRBD1 (6 bases). This CDR3 is built from 13 residues. The germline V gene has CDR1 MRHNA and CDR2 SNTAGT. Trimming removed 0 bases at V and 7 bases at J, with 9 bases between. DNA of the CDR3: TGTGCCAGCAGTGACTCGCAAGGGGGTGGCTACACCTTC. Protein sequence: CASSDSQGGGYTF.

This clone was recorded once. The CDR3 loop is CASSLKGLQETQYF. The CDR3 DNA reads TGTGCCAGCAGCTTGAAGGGGTTACAAGAGACCCAGTACTTC. The rearrangement links TRBV5-4 to TRBJ2-5; D may be TRBD1 (5 bases). The length of the CDR3 is 14 residues. CDR1 SGHNT and CDR2 YYREEE come from the germline V gene (reference sequence). The ends were cut back, 1 base at V and 2 bases at J, with 9 bases in the middle.

The rearrangement uses TRBV7-9 and TRBJ1-4; 9 bases are a match to TRBD1. Germline-derived CDR1 and CDR2 are SEHNR and FQNEAQ (reference sequence). Trimming at V came to 4 bases and at J to 0 bases, leaving 9 bases not matched to a gene. The CDR3 runs 18 residues. The CDR3 nucleotides read TGTGCCAGCAGCTACCAACCGGGACAGGGTGCAACTAATGAAAAACTGTTTTTT. Encoded protein: CASSYQPGQGATNEKLFF.

This chain joins TRBV10-3 and TRBJ2-7; D perhaps matches TRBD1 (6 bases). There are 12 residues in the CDR3. CDR1 and CDR2 (germline): ENHRY, SYGVKD. The V and J ends lost 8 bases and 3 bases respectively, with 11 bases between them. The chain's CDR3 is CAIRQDGYEQYF. The CDR3 coding sequence is TGTGCCATCCGACAGGACGGCTACGAGCAGTACTTC.

The chain recombines TRBV27 with TRBJ2-7, with 14 bases matching TRBD2. This CDR3 is 16 amino acids long. Germline V lookup: CDR1 MNHEY, CDR2 SMNVEV (reference sequence). The trim removed 4 bases at V and 3 bases at J, leaving 5 bases unmatched. The DNA for the CDR3 is TGTGCCAGCAGTTCCATCGGGACTAGCGGGAGCTACGAGCAGTACTTC. Its translation: CASSSIGTSGSYEQYF.